Listed here are 10 T cell receptor beta chains from one sample, sequenced in a study of T cell responses to AZD1222 COVID-19 vaccine. Clones were read by immunoSEQ multiplex PCR, and TCRdb kept only the in-frame ones, dropping some. Of some 150,000 clones listed, around nine tenths are singletons. This specimen was peripheral blood, taken 28 days after the second AZD1222 dose. The origin of the receptors is an adult who received the AZD1222 COVID-19 vaccine.

DNA for the CDR3: TGTGCCAGCAGTTTTGCCAGAAACACTGAAGCTTTCTTT. This codes for CASSFARNTEAFF. V and J are TRBV12-3 or TRBV12-4 and TRBJ1-1; D not certain. V lost 3 bases and J lost 2, with 7 bases in between. The CDR3 length is 13 residues.

The genes are TRBV4-1 and TRBJ2-1; tentatively, D is TRBD1 (6 bases). Trimming pared 3 bases from V and 2 bases from J, leaving 14 bases between. Germline CDR1 and CDR2: MGHRA and YSYEKL. The CDR3 is 16 amino acids. The CDR3 here is CASSQHRDKPYNEQFF. The CDR3 DNA is TGCGCCAGCAGCCAGCACCGGGACAAACCCTACAATGAGCAGTTCTTC.

The chain links TRBV30 to TRBJ1-1; a possible D gene is TRBD1 (5 bases). The CDR3 runs 14 residues. The ends were cut back, 4 bases at V and 1 base at J, with 13 bases in the middle. From germline, CDR1 is GTSNPN and CDR2 SVGIG (reference sequence). The CDR3 region is CAWNPGPTNTEAFF. The CDR3 DNA sequence: TGTGCCTGGAATCCGGGACCGACGAACACTGAAGCTTTCTTT.

The V call is TRBV7-3, the J call TRBJ2-5; tentatively, D is TRBD1 (6 bases). This CDR3 has 14 residues. The ends were cut back, 0 bases at V and 1 base at J, with 6 bases in the middle. CDR1 and CDR2 (germline): SGHTA, FQGTGA. The CDR3 region has the DNA TGTGCCAGCAGCTTAACGGGGGCCCAAGAGACCCAGTACTTC. Protein sequence: CASSLTGAQETQYF. The whole variable domain, filled in from reference TRBV7-3 and TRBJ2-5, reads GAGVSQTPSNKVTEKGKYVELRCDPISGHTALYWYRQSLGQGPEFLIYFQGTGAADDSGLPNDRFFAVRPEGSVSTLKIQRTERGDSAVYLCASSLTGAQETQYFGPGTRLLVL.

This chain connects TRBV10-2 to TRBJ1-1; D gene ambiguous. V lost 3 bases and J lost 1, with 6 bases in between. Germline V lookup: CDR1 WSHSY, CDR2 SAAADI. The CDR3 runs 13 residues. Here the CDR3 reads CASSDYRNTEAFF. CDR3 bases: TGCGCCAGCAGTGATTACCGGAACACTGAAGCTTTCTTT.

The chain links TRBV12-3 or TRBV12-4 to TRBJ1-5; D call uncertain. CDR3 size: 12 residues. The ends were cut back, 6 bases at V and 9 bases at J, with 12 bases in the middle. The CDR3 loop is CASRLDLGPQHF. The DNA of the CDR3 is TGTGCCAGCAGACTTGACCTGGGGCCCCAGCATTTT.

The gene calls are TRBV2 and TRBJ2-1; 7 bases line up with TRBD1. With V trimmed by 4 bases and J by 1 base, 4 bases remained unmatched. The germline V gene has CDR1 SNHLY and CDR2 FYNNEI. This CDR3 spans 15 amino acids. CDR3 bases: TGTGCCAGCAGTGGGGCAGGGGGTTCCTACAATGAGCAGTTCTTC. It encodes CASSGAGGSYNEQFF.

This chain links TRBV19 with TRBJ2-3; 7 positions agree with TRBD1. This CDR3 contains 15 residues. J gave up 2 bases and V 5 bases, and 7 bases lay outside the gene matches. The germline V gene encodes CDR1 LNHDA and CDR2 SQIVND (reference sequence). The CDR3 spells CASSSGTVDTDTQYF. The DNA of the CDR3 is TGTGCCAGTAGTTCCGGGACAGTGGACACAGATACGCAGTATTTT.

The genes are TRBV11-2 and TRBJ1-1; 11 bases agree with TRBD1. This CDR3 contains 19 residues. V trimming: 3 bases; J trimming: 6 bases; junction bases outside the gene matches: 18. The V gene's germline CDR1 is SGHAT and CDR2 FQNNGV. CDR3 DNA: TGTGCCAGCAGCTTCCTGGGACAGGGGGAGGGAGTTGGAGGGCCTGAAGCTTTCTTT. This gives the protein CASSFLGQGEGVGGPEAFF. The complete variable domain, with remaining parts taken from reference TRBV11-2 and TRBJ1-1, reads EAGVAQSPRYKIIEKRQSVAFWCNPISGHATLYWYQQILGQGPKLLIQFQNNGVVDDSQLPKDRFSAERLKGVDSTLKIQPAKLEDSAVYLCASSFLGQGEGVGGPEAFFGQGTRLTVV.

The chain has TRBV7-2 and TRBJ1-5, with 9 positions matching TRBD1. CDR3 length: 15 amino acids. Germline values: CDR1 SGHTA, CDR2 FQGNSA. V was pared by 3 bases and J by 2 bases, with 2 bases of the junction left unmatched. CDR3 DNA sequence: TGTGCCAGCAGCTTTCGACAGGGGGGCAATCAGCCCCAGCATTTT. Residues: CASSFRQGGNQPQHF.